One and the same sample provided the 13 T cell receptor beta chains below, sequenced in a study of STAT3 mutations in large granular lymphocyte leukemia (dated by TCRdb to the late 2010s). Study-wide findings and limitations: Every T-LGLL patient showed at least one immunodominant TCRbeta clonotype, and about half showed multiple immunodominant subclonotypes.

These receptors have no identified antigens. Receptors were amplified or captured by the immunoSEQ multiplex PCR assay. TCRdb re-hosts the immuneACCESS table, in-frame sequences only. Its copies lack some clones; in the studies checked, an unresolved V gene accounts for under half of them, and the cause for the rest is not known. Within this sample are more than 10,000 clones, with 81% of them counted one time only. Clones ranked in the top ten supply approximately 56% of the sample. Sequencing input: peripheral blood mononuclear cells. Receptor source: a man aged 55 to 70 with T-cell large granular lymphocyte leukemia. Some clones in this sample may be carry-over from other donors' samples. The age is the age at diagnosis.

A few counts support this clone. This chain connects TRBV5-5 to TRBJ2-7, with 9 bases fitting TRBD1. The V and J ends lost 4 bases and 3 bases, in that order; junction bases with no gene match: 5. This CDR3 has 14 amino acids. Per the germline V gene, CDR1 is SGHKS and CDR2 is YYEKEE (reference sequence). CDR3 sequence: CASSLGQGLYEQYF. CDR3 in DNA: TGTGCCAGCAGCCTAGGACAGGGGCTCTACGAGCAGTACTTC.

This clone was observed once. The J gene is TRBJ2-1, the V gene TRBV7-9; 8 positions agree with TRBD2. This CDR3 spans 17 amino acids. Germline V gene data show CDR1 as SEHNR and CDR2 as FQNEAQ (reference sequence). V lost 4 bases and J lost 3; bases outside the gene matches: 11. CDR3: CASSSPSRLANYNEQFF. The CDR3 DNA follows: TGTGCCAGCAGCTCGCCTTCGAGACTAGCGAACTACAATGAGCAGTTCTTC.

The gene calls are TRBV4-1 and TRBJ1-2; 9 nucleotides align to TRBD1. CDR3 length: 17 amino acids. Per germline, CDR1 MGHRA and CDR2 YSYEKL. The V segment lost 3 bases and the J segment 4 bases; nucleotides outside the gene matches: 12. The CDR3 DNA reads TGCGCCAGCAGCCAGCCGGGACAGGGACGCTTGGGCTATGGCTACACCTTC. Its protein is CASSQPGQGRLGYGYTF.

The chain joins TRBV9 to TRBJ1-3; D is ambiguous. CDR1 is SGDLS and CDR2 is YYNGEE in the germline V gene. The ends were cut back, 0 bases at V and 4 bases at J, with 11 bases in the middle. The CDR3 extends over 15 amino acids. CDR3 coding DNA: TGTGCCAGCAGCGTAGTGGGAAGTGCGGGAAACACCATATATTTT. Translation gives CASSVVGSAGNTIYF.

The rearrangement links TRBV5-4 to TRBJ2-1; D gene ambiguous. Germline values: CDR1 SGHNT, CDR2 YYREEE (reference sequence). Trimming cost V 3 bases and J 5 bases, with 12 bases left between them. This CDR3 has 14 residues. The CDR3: CASSSSSEDNEQFF. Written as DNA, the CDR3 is TGTGCCAGCAGCTCGAGCTCTGAAGACAATGAGCAGTTCTTC.

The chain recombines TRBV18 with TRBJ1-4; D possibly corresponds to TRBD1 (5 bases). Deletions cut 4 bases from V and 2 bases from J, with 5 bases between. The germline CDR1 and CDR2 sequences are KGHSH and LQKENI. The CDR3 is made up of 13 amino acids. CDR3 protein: CASSRGTNEKLFF. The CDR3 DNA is TGTGCCAGCTCACGGGGGACTAATGAAAAACTGTTTTTT.

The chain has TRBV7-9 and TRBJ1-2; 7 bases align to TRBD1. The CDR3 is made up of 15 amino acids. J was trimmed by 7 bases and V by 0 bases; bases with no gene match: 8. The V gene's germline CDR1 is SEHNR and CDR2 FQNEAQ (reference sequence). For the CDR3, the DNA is TGTGCCAGCAGCTTAGCGGACAGGCCAGCTCGTGGCTACACCTTC. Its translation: CASSLADRPARGYTF.

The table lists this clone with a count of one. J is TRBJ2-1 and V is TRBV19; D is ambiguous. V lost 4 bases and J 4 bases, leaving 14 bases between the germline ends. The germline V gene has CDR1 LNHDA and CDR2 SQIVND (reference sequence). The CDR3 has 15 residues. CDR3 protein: CASSTKLPTYNEQFF. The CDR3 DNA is TGTGCCAGTAGTACTAAACTACCGACTTACAATGAGCAGTTCTTC.

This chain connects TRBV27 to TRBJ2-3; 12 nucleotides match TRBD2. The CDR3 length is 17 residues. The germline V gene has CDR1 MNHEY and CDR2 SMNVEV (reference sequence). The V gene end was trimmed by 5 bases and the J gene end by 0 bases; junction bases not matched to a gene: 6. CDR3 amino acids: CASSPIGTSGSTDTQYF. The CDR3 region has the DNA TGTGCCAGCAGTCCCATCGGGACTAGCGGGAGCACAGATACGCAGTATTTT.

CDR3 nucleotide sequence: TGTGCCAGCAGCTTGGTTGGGCCCGACACTGAAGCTTTCTTT. Translated: CASSLVGPDTEAFF. The genes are TRBV5-4 and TRBJ1-1; D gene unclear. The CDR3 totals 14 residues. The V and J ends lost 0 bases and 3 bases respectively, with 9 bases between them. Germline CDR1 is SGHNT and CDR2 is YYREEE (reference sequence).

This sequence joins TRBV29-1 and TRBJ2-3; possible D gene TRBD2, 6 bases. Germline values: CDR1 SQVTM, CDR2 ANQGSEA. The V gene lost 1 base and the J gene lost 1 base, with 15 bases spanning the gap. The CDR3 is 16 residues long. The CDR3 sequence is CSVEGGKRRGTDTQYF. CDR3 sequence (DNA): TGCAGCGTTGAAGGGGGGAAGAGGAGGGGCACAGATACGCAGTATTTT.

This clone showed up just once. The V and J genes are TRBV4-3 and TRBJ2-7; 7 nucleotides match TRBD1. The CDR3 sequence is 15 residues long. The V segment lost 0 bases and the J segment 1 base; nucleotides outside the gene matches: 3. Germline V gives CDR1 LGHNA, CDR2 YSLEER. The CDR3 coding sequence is TGCGCCAGCAGCCAAGAATGGGACAGATCCTACGAGCAGTACTTC. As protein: CASSQEWDRSYEQYF.

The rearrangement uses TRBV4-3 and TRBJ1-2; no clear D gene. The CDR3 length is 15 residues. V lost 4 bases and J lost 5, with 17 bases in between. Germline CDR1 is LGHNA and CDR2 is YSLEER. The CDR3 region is CASSLLNPVPYGYTF. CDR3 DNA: TGCGCCAGCAGCCTTTTAAACCCAGTCCCTTATGGCTACACCTTC.